The 21 T cell receptor beta chains reported below all come from one sample, sequenced in a study of radiotherapy plus CTLA-4 blockade in lung cancer (dated by TCRdb to the late 2010s). Library preparation used the immunoSEQ multiplex PCR assay. Imported from immuneACCESS, the table was reduced by TCRdb to in-frame sequences with V and J called. These copies leave out some clones; in studies compared against another copy, an unresolved V gene accounts for under half, and the cause of the remainder is not known. The sample data list about 49,000 clones, and 70% to 90% of these were observed just once. Together, the top ten hold roughly a quarter of the sample. This specimen was peripheral blood, taken from a patient treated with radiotherapy plus ipilimumab. These receptor sequences come from a human donor with non-small cell lung cancer whose response to radiotherapy plus ipilimumab could not be evaluated.

This chain joins TRBV18 and TRBJ1-1; D unresolved. Germline V gives CDR1 KGHSH, CDR2 LQKENI. The V end lost 6 bases, the J end lost 3 bases, and 11 bases lay between the germline ends. The CDR3 loop spans 13 amino acids. CDR3: CASSQSRYTEAFF. In DNA, the CDR3 is TGTGCCAGCTCCCAATCCCGGTACACTGAAGCTTTCTTT. Using reference TRBV18 and TRBJ1-1 for the parts outside the CDR3, the full variable domain is NAGVMQNPRHLVRRRGQEARLRCSPMKGHSHVYWYRQLPEEGLKFMVYLQKENIIDESGMPKERFSAEFPKEGPSILRIQQVVRGDSAAYFCASSQSRYTEAFFGQGTRLTVV.

This chain connects TRBV2 to TRBJ2-7, with TRBD1 matching over 11 bases. Trimming removed 6 bases from V and 3 bases from J; junction bases left unmatched: 10. The CDR3 spans 16 residues. CDR1 SNHLY and CDR2 FYNNEI come from the germline V gene. This chain's CDR3 is CASRETPGTGGYEQYF. The CDR3 DNA sequence: TGTGCCAGCAGGGAAACTCCCGGGACAGGGGGCTACGAGCAGTACTTC.

The chain is built from TRBV2 and TRBJ1-1; 10 nucleotides line up with TRBD1. This CDR3 is built from 11 residues. Germline V CDR1 and CDR2: SNHLY, FYNNEI. Trimming took 10 bases from V and 9 from J; bases not matched to a gene: 5. This chain's CDR3 is CATKDRGQAFF. In DNA, the CDR3 is TGTGCCACCAAAGACAGGGGGCAAGCTTTCTTT.

The rearrangement joins TRBV28 to TRBJ1-1, with D unclear. Germline V gives CDR1 MDHEN, CDR2 SYDVKM. V was trimmed by 7 bases and J by 0 bases, leaving 15 bases between them. This CDR3 has 15 amino acids. The CDR3 region has the DNA TGTGCCAGCACCGTGAGGCCCGGAATGAACACTGAAGCTTTCTTT. Its translation is CASTVRPGMNTEAFF.

The CDR3 reads CASSLKVRGSDTEAFF. The CDR3 bases are TGTGCCAGCAGCTTAAAGGTTAGGGGTTCGGACACTGAAGCTTTCTTT. The chain recombines TRBV7-3 with TRBJ1-1, with D perhaps matching TRBD1 (5 bases). The V and J ends lost 1 base and 3 bases respectively, with 15 bases between them. Per the germline V gene, CDR1 is SGHTA and CDR2 is FQGTGA. The CDR3 totals 16 residues.

This CDR3 is CSVDTGTGGTQYF. The CDR3 DNA reads TGCAGCGTCGATACCGGGACAGGCGGGACCCAGTACTTC. This rearrangement joins TRBV29-1 to TRBJ2-5; 8 bases are shared with TRBD1. Germline V gives CDR1 SQVTM, CDR2 ANQGSEA. V lost 6 bases, J lost 7 bases, and 10 bases stayed unmatched. There are 13 residues in the CDR3.

The chain links TRBV15 to TRBJ1-1; tentative D call: TRBD1 (5 bases). Per germline, CDR1 LNHNV and CDR2 YYDKDF (reference sequence). Deletions cut 0 bases from V and 4 bases from J, with 6 bases between. This CDR3 spans 13 amino acids. This chain's CDR3 is CATSRETATEAFF. The CDR3 region has the DNA TGTGCCACCAGCAGAGAGACAGCCACTGAAGCTTTCTTT.

This chain connects TRBV14 to TRBJ2-1; D call uncertain. The CDR3 runs 16 residues. Trimming took off 4 bases at V and 3 bases at J, with 16 bases between the two ends. The V gene's germline CDR1 is SGHDN and CDR2 FVKESK. The CDR3 DNA reads as TGTGCCAGCAGCCGCAAGTTTACATCAGACTACAATGAGCAGTTCTTC. As protein: CASSRKFTSDYNEQFF.

The chain employs TRBV18 and TRBJ1-2; no clear D. The V gene lost 4 bases and the J gene lost 8 bases, with 11 bases spanning the gap. The CDR3 consists of 12 residues. The germline V gene has CDR1 KGHSH and CDR2 LQKENI. The CDR3 DNA reads TGTGCCAGCTCACTTCAGGCAGTGGGCTACACCTTC. Translation gives CASSLQAVGYTF. Using reference TRBV18 and TRBJ1-2 for the parts outside the CDR3, the full variable domain is NAGVMQNPRHLVRRRGQEARLRCSPMKGHSHVYWYRQLPEEGLKFMVYLQKENIIDESGMPKERFSAEFPKEGPSILRIQQVVRGDSAAYFCASSLQAVGYTFGSGTRLTVV.

This sequence joins TRBV5-1 and TRBJ1-3; possible D gene TRBD1, 5 bases. The CDR3 totals 17 residues. Per germline, CDR1 SGHRS and CDR2 YFSETQ. Trimming removed 4 bases at V and 4 bases at J, with 21 bases between. The CDR3 bases are TGCGCCAGCAGCCTGGAAGAAGGGGCCCGAAGGGGAAACACCATATATTTT. The encoded protein is CASSLEEGARRGNTIYF.

CDR3 region: CASSLAVLGRYQPQHF. As DNA, the CDR3 is TGTGCCAGCAGCTTAGCGGTCCTGGGCAGATATCAGCCCCAGCATTTT. The chain joins TRBV7-8 to TRBJ1-5, with D hard to call. The CDR3 consists of 16 residues. Germline CDR1 reads SGHVS; CDR2 reads FQNEAQ. Trimming removed 0 bases at V and 5 bases at J, with 14 bases between.

The chain links TRBV29-1 to TRBJ1-2, with no clear D. V lost 4 bases and J lost 0, with 9 bases in between. Per germline, CDR1 SQVTM and CDR2 ANQGSEA. The CDR3 covers 13 residues. The CDR3 DNA reads TGCAGCGTTGGGAGACCACCTAACTATGGCTACACCTTC. It is translated as CSVGRPPNYGYTF. Complete variable domain (other parts from reference TRBV29-1 and TRBJ1-2): SAVISQKPSRDICQRGTSLTIQCQVDSQVTMMFWYRQQPGQSLTLIATANQGSEATYESGFVIDKFPISRPNLTFSTLTVSNMSPEDSSIYLCSVGRPPNYGYTFGSGTRLTVV.

In regard to this clone: This CDR3 is also generated by other DNA sequences in the sample. The CDR3 reads CASRPTLAGAHEQYF. In DNA, the CDR3 is TGTGCCAGCAGACCGACCCTAGCGGGAGCGCACGAGCAGTACTTC. V gene TRBV6-1 combines with J gene TRBJ2-7, with 10 bases fitting TRBD2. V lost 6 bases to trimming and J lost 5 bases; unmatched junction nucleotides: 10. The length of the CDR3 is 15 residues. Per germline, CDR1 MNHNS and CDR2 SASEGT.

This chain links TRBV19 with TRBJ2-3; 7 bases fit TRBD2. Trimming cost V 6 bases and J 1 base; bases outside gene matches: 13. In germline, CDR1 is LNHDA, CDR2 SQIVND (reference sequence). This CDR3 has 17 residues. CDR3 coding DNA: TGTGCCAGTAGCGCGGCCCGGTGGGGACTACGCACAGATACGCAGTATTTT. Translated, it gives CASSAARWGLRTDTQYF.

J is TRBJ2-1 and V is TRBV28, with 11 bases that match TRBD2. Trimming cost V 6 bases and J 0 bases; bases outside gene matches: 10. Germline V gene lookup returns CDR1 MDHEN and CDR2 SYDVKM. The CDR3 runs 18 residues. The CDR3 coding sequence is TGTGCCAGCAGCTCCCCCGCTAGCGGGAGGCCCTCCTACAATGAGCAGTTCTTC. This codes for CASSSPASGRPSYNEQFF.

This chain joins TRBV11-2 and TRBJ2-5; 11 nucleotides align to TRBD1. TRBJ2-7 explains the end of the DNA better; the J call may be wrong. The CDR3 spans 17 residues. In germline, CDR1 is SGHAT, CDR2 FQNNGV. The CDR3 sequence is CASSLLRGQGVAYEQYF. The CDR3 coding sequence is TGTGCCAGCAGCCTTTTACGGGGACAGGGGGTCGCCTACGAGCAGTACTTC.

This chain connects TRBV28 to TRBJ2-7, with TRBD1 identical over 9 bases. The length of the CDR3 is 15 residues. The V and J ends lost 7 bases and 3 bases, in that order; junction bases with no gene match: 10. Germline loops: CDR1 MDHEN, CDR2 SYDVKM. In nucleotides, the CDR3 is TGTGCCAGCACCATGCCTGGACAGGGGTTCTACGAGCAGTACTTC. This codes for CASTMPGQGFYEQYF.

This chain links TRBV9 with TRBJ2-3; D is possibly TRBD2 (6 bases). Germline assignment: CDR1 SGDLS and CDR2 YYNGEE. The CDR3 has 12 residues. The V and J ends lost 3 bases and 6 bases respectively, with 8 bases between them. The CDR3 protein is CASSAREDTQYF. The CDR3, as DNA: TGTGCCAGCAGCGCCCGGGAGGATACGCAGTATTTT.

V is TRBV9 and J is TRBJ2-5; D not certain. Germline CDR1 reads SGDLS; CDR2 reads YYNGEE. V lost 0 bases to trimming and J lost 1 base, with 13 bases between them. The CDR3 is made up of 16 amino acids. The CDR3 nucleotides read TGTGCCAGCAGCGTAGAGATCGGAGACCTCCAAGAGACCCAGTACTTC. Encoded protein: CASSVEIGDLQETQYF.

The rearrangement joins TRBV4-3 to TRBJ2-7; possibly TRBD2 for D (5 bases). CDR1 is LGHNA and CDR2 is YSLEER in the germline V gene. V shed 0 bases and J shed 1 base, with 13 bases lying between them. The CDR3 extends over 16 amino acids. The CDR3 sequence: CASSQDRGQSSYEQYF. As DNA, the CDR3 is TGCGCCAGCAGCCAAGACCGCGGGCAGTCTTCCTACGAGCAGTACTTC.

V usage is TRBV15 and J usage is TRBJ2-1, with a possible D match to TRBD1 (5 bases). V lost 3 bases, J lost 5 bases, and 14 bases lay in between. This CDR3 region has 15 residues. The V gene's germline CDR1 is LNHNV and CDR2 YYDKDF (reference sequence). CDR3 sequence (DNA): TGTGCCACCAGCAGTAAGGGGTCCCCACACAATGAGCAGTTCTTC. Its protein product is CATSSKGSPHNEQFF. The full variable domain, rest sourced from reference TRBV15 and TRBJ2-1, is DAMVIQNPRYQVTQFGKPVTLSCSQTLNHNVMYWYQQKSSQAPKLLFHYYDKDFNNEADTPDNFQSRRPNTSFCFLDIRSPGLGDTAMYLCATSSKGSPHNEQFFGPGTRLTVL.